The 10 T cell receptor beta chains given below trace back to one sample, sequenced in a study of T cells in Graves' hyperthyroidism and ophthalmopathy. The source material, RNA transcripts, was used to amplify TCR beta CDR3 regions. Initially, a first-round RT-PCR of the TCR CDR3 employed the HTBI primer set. TCRdb ran MiXCR on the multiplex PCR reads and lists one entry per CDR3 protein. The data hold some 500,000 distinct CDR3 sequences, with approximately 15% observed a single time. Sequencing was carried out using blood. The receptor source for this set is a woman between 18 and 29 years old with Graves' hyperthyroidism.

The chain joins TRBV5-1 to TRBJ2-3; TRBD1 might be the D (5 bases). The V gene lost 5 bases and the J gene lost 4 bases, with 11 bases spanning the gap. Germline CDR1 SGHRS, CDR2 YFSETQ. There are 13 residues in the CDR3. The CDR3 nucleotides read TGCGCCAGCAGTATGGACAATCCAGATACGCAGTATTTT. Its translation is CASSMDNPDTQYF. Variable domain in full (rest from reference TRBV5-1 and TRBJ2-3): KAGVTQTPRYLIKTRGQQVTLSCSPISGHRSVSWYQQTPGQGLQFLFEYFSETQRNKGNFPGRFSGRQFSNSRSEMNVSTLELGDSALYLCASSMDNPDTQYFGPGTRLTVL.

The chain has TRBV7-9 and TRBJ1-1, with 7 bases aligning to TRBD1. Germline V lookup: CDR1 SEHNR, CDR2 FQNEAQ (reference sequence). Trimming at V came to 0 bases and at J to 10 bases, leaving 8 bases not matched to a gene. This CDR3 is built from 14 residues. CDR3 in amino acids: CASSLAQSTGAAFF. CDR3 DNA sequence: TGTGCCAGCAGCTTAGCTCAATCTACAGGGGCAGCTTTCTTT.

This clonotype has just a few counts. The chain recombines TRBV13 with TRBJ2-2; D ambiguous. V was shortened by 2 bases and J by 0 bases, with 10 bases between the two germline ends. This CDR3 has 16 amino acids. Germline V gene data show CDR1 as PRHDT and CDR2 as FYEKMQ (reference sequence). This CDR3 is CASSLYPDSNTGELFF. The CDR3 nucleotides read TGTGCCAGCAGCTTATACCCGGATTCGAACACCGGGGAGCTGTTTTTT.

The sample holds many counts of this clonotype. This chain connects TRBV2 to TRBJ1-5; no clear D gene. Trimming cost V 1 base and J 1 base, with 5 bases left between them. CDR1 and CDR2 (germline): SNHLY, FYNNEI. The CDR3 loop spans 14 amino acids. The CDR3 reads CASSEVPSNQPQHF. For the CDR3, the DNA is TGTGCCAGCAGTGAAGTTCCCAGCAATCAGCCCCAGCATTTT.

The sample holds a few counts of this clonotype. This chain joins TRBV29-1 and TRBJ1-1; D gene unclear. Germline V CDR1 and CDR2: SQVTM, ANQGSEA. The CDR3 has 10 residues. V was cut by 5 bases and J by 5 bases, with 6 bases left in between. The CDR3 coding sequence is TGCAGCGTTTCCTCAACTGAAGCTTTCTTT. This gives the protein CSVSSTEAFF. Complete variable domain (other parts from reference TRBV29-1 and TRBJ1-1): SAVISQKPSRDICQRGTSLTIQCQVDSQVTMMFWYRQQPGQSLTLIATANQGSEATYESGFVIDKFPISRPNLTFSTLTVSNMSPEDSSIYLCSVSSTEAFFGQGTRLTVV.

This clonotype was observed a handful of times. This chain joins TRBV29-1 and TRBJ1-5, with TRBD1 matching over 8 bases. Trimming at V came to 4 bases and at J to 6 bases, leaving 11 bases not matched to a gene. The CDR3 is made up of 15 amino acids. In germline, CDR1 is SQVTM, CDR2 ANQGSEA. DNA for the CDR3: TGCAGCGTTGTATTTCAGGGGGCTGAGGGTCAGCCCCAGCATTTT. This translates into CSVVFQGAEGQPQHF.

The chain uses TRBV2 and TRBJ2-7; D unclear. The CDR3 is made up of 15 amino acids. V was clipped by 7 bases and J by 2 bases, with 18 bases between them. CDR1 is SNHLY, CDR2 FYNNEI, per germline. CDR3 sequence reads: CASTAAPDGAYEQYF. The CDR3 DNA follows: TGTGCCAGCACCGCGGCCCCGGACGGAGCCTACGAGCAGTACTTC.

This clonotype was found a few times. The chain carries TRBV4-1 and TRBJ2-1, with 8 bases aligning to TRBD2. Germline V gene data show CDR1 as MGHRA and CDR2 as YSYEKL. With 3 bases clipped from V and 5 bases from J, the junction kept 12 bases outside the gene matches. CDR3 size: 17 residues. CDR3 sequence reads: CASSQSSGRDVDNEQFF. The CDR3 bases are TGCGCCAGCAGCCAGTCCAGCGGGAGAGACGTGGACAATGAGCAGTTCTTC.

The chain couples TRBV29-1 to TRBJ2-2; unclear D gene. Deletions cut 4 bases from V and 3 bases from J, with 3 bases between. Per the germline V gene, CDR1 is SQVTM and CDR2 is ANQGSEA. This CDR3 comprises 11 residues. The CDR3 region is CSVGYTGELFF. CDR3 DNA sequence: TGCAGCGTTGGATACACCGGGGAGCTGTTTTTT.

In the case of this clonotype: A much larger clone lies a single base off, so this may be a read error. This chain links TRBV10-3 with TRBJ1-2; the D gene is possibly TRBD1 (5 bases). Germline V gene lookup returns CDR1 ENHRY and CDR2 SYGVKD. CDR3 size: 15 residues. The ends were cut back, 4 bases at V and 4 bases at J, with 16 bases in the middle. CDR3: CAISGSIDSFYGYTF. Written as DNA, the CDR3 is TGTGCCATCAGTGGGTCGATCGACAGTTTCTATGGCTACACCTTC.